The 2 T cell receptor beta chains presented below share a single source sample, sequenced in a study of T cells in Graves' hyperthyroidism and ophthalmopathy. Regions amplified from RNA transcripts were the TCR beta CDR3 regions. TCR CDR3 underwent first-round RT-PCR with the HTBI primer set. A single record per CDR3 protein comes from TCRdb applying MiXCR to the multiplex PCR reads. The top ten clones hold approximately 29% of a sample with roughly 400,000 distinct CDR3 sequences, roughly 13% of them seen once. The sequenced material came from blood. These receptors originate from a middle-aged man with Graves' ophthalmopathy.

This clonotype was counted many times. The gene calls are TRBV7-9 and TRBJ2-3; 7 bases are shared with TRBD2. Trimming at V came to 2 bases and at J to 2 bases, leaving 1 base not matched to a gene. Germline V gene sequence: CDR1 SEHNR, CDR2 FQNEAQ (reference sequence). The CDR3 extends over 14 amino acids. The CDR3 protein is CASSLSGITDTQYF. The CDR3 coding sequence is TGTGCCAGCAGCTTAAGCGGGATCACAGATACGCAGTATTTT.

This clonotype was observed at least ten times. The V gene is TRBV5-1, the J gene TRBJ1-3; unclear D gene. Trimming stripped 0 bases from V and 0 bases from J, with 7 bases between. In germline, CDR1 is SGHRS, CDR2 YFSETQ. The CDR3 has 15 amino acids. DNA for the CDR3: TGCGCCAGCAGCTTGGGACGCCCCTCTGGAAACACCATATATTTT. Translated, it gives CASSLGRPSGNTIYF.